Given below is one TCR beta chain in context. TCRdb's copy holds only in-frame clones and misses some; the assay was immunoSEQ multiplex PCR. The sample has approximately 59,000 clones, around 91% seen once; the top ten hold approximately 1.5%. J was trimmed by 2 bases and V by 8 bases; bases with no gene match: 3. CDR3 length: 14 residues. CDR1 and CDR2 from the germline V gene are SNHLY and FYNNEI. The sample originates from a study of T cell changes during pregnancy in multiple sclerosis. This TCR came from a female donor in good health, enrolled as a control in a pregnancy study. The chain recombines TRBV2 with TRBJ2-3; 11 nucleotides align to TRBD2. Sequencing was performed on peripheral blood, taken in the third trimester of pregnancy. The CDR3 nucleotides are TGTGCCAGCGCGGGACTAGCGGTCACAGATACGCAGTATTTT. Protein product: CASAGLAVTDTQYF.